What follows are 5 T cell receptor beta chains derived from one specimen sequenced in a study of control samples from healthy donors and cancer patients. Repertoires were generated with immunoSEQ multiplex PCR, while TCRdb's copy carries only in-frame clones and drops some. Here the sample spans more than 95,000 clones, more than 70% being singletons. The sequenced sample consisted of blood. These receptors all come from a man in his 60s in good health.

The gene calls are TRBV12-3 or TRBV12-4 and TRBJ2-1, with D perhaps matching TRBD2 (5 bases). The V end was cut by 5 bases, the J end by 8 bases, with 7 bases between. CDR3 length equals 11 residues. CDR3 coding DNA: TGTGCCAGCAGTCACGGGGATGAGCAGTTCTTC. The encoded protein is CASSHGDEQFF.

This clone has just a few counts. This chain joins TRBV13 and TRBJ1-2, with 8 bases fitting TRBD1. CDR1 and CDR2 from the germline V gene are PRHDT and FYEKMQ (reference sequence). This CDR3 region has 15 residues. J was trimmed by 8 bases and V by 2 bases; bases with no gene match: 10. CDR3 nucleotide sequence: TGTGCCAGCAGCTTAACCGGGACAGGATCTGGAGGCTACACCTTC. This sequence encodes CASSLTGTGSGGYTF.

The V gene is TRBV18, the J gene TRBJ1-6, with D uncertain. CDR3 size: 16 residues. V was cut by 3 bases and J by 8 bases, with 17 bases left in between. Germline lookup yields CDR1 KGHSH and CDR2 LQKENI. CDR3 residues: CASSPAASEVHSPLHF. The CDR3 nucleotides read TGTGCCAGCTCACCGGCGGCATCTGAGGTCCATTCACCCCTCCACTTT. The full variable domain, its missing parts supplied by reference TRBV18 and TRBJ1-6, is NAGVMQNPRHLVRRRGQEARLRCSPMKGHSHVYWYRQLPEEGLKFMVYLQKENIIDESGMPKERFSAEFPKEGPSILRIQQVVRGDSAAYFCASSPAASEVHSPLHFGNGTRLTVT.

The DNA of the CDR3 is TGTGCCAGCAGTTATCAGACAACTAATGAAAAACTGTTTTTT. Residues: CASSYQTTNEKLFF. This sequence joins TRBV6-6 and TRBJ1-4; D is undetermined. Trimming shortened V by 3 bases and J by 0 bases, and 5 bases separated the two germline ends. Germline assignment: CDR1 MNHNY and CDR2 SVGAGI (reference sequence). The CDR3 consists of 14 residues.

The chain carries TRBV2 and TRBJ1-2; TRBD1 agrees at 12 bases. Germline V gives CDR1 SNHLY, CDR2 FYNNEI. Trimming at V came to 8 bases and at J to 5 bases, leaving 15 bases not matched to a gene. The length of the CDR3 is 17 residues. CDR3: CASHAPGQGAGLYGYTF. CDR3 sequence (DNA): TGTGCCAGCCACGCCCCGGGACAGGGGGCAGGTTTATATGGCTACACCTTC.